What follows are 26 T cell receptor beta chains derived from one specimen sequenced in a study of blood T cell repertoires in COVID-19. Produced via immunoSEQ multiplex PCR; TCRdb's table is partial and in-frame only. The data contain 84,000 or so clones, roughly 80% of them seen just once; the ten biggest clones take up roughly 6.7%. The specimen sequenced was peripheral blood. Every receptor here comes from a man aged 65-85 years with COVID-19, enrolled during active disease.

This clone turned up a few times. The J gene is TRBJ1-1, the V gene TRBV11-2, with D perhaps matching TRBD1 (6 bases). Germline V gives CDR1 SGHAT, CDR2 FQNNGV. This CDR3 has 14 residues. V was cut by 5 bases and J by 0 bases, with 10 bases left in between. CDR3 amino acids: CASSPGQLNTEAFF. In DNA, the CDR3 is TGTGCCAGCAGCCCCGGACAGCTGAACACTGAAGCTTTCTTT.

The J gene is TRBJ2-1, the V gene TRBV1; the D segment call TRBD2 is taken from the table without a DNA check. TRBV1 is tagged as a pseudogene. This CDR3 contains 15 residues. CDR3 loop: CTSSQGDCSYNEQFF. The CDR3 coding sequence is TGCACCAGCAGCCAAGGGGACTGCTCCTACAATGAGCAGTTCTTC.

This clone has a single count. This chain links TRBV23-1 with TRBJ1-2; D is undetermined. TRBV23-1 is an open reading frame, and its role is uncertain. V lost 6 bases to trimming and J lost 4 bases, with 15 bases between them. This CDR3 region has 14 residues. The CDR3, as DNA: TGCGCCAGCAGCCATTGCGCTTCCACCTATGGCTACACCTTC. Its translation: CASSHCASTYGYTF.

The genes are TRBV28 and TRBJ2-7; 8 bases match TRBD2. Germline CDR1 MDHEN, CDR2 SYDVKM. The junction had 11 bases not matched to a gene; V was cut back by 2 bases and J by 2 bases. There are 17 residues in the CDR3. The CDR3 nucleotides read TGTGCCAGCAGTTTAGGGTCCTCTAGCGGGCAAACCTACGAGCAGTACTTC. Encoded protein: CASSLGSSSGQTYEQYF.

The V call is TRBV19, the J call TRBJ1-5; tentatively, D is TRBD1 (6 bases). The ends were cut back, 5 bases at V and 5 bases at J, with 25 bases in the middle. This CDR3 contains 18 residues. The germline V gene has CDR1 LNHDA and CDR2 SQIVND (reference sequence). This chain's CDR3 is CASSPGTGRGSGYQPQHF. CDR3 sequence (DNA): TGTGCCAGTAGTCCCGGGACGGGGAGGGGGAGTGGCTATCAGCCCCAGCATTTT.

This chain's CDR3 is CASSPGTSGDSYNEQFF. The DNA of the CDR3 is TGTGCCAGTAGTCCCGGGACTAGCGGGGACTCCTACAATGAGCAGTTCTTC. The chain is built from TRBV19 and TRBJ2-1, with 13 bases fitting TRBD2. The CDR3 loop spans 17 amino acids. The germline gives CDR1 LNHDA, CDR2 SQIVND (reference sequence). J lost 0 bases, V lost 5 bases, and 4 bases had no gene match.

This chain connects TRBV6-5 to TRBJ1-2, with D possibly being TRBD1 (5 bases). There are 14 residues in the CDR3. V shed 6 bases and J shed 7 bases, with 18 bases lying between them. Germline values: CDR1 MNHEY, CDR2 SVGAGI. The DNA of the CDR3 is TGTGCCAGCAGAGCCCGGCCACAGGATTTTGGCTACACCTTC. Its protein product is CASRARPQDFGYTF.

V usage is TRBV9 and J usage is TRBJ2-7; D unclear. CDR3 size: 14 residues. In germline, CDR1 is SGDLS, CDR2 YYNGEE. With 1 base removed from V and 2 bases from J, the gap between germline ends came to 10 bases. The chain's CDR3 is CASSVSVNPYEQYF. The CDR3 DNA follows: TGTGCCAGCAGCGTAAGCGTTAACCCCTACGAGCAGTACTTC.

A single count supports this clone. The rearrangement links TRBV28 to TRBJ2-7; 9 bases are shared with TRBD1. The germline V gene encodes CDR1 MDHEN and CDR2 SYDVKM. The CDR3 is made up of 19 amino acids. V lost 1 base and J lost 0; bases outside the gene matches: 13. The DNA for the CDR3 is TGTGCCAGCAGTTTATCAGGGGACAGGGACCTCCCCAACTCCTACGAGCAGTACTTC. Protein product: CASSLSGDRDLPNSYEQYF.

The CDR3 DNA reads TGTGCCAGCAGCTTCCAGGTTGCGGGGGCCGGGAGGAATGAGCAGTTCTTC. This encodes CASSFQVAGAGRNEQFF. The V gene is TRBV7-2, the J gene TRBJ2-1, with a tentative D call TRBD2 (7 bases). This CDR3 is 17 amino acids long. Germline CDR1 is SGHTA and CDR2 is FQGNSA. The V end was cut by 3 bases, the J end by 7 bases, with 22 bases between.

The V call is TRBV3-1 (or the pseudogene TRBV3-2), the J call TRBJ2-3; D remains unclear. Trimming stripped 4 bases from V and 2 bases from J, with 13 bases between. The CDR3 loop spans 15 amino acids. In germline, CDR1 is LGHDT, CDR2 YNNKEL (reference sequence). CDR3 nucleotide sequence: TGTGCCAGCAGCCCTTCCGGTCACCTCACAGATACGCAGTATTTT. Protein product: CASSPSGHLTDTQYF.

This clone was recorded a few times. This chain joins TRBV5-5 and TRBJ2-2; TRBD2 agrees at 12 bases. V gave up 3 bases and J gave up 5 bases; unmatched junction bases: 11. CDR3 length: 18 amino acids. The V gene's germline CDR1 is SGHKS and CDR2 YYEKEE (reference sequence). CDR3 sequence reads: CASSSLPFGLAGTGELFF. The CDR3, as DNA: TGTGCCAGCAGCTCTTTACCGTTTGGACTAGCGGGGACCGGGGAGCTGTTTTTT.

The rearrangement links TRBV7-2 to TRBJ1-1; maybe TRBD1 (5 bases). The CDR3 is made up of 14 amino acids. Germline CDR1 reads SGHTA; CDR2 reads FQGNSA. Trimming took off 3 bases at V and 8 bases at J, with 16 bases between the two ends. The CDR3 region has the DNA TGTGCCAGCAGCTTTACACAGGCGATTATAGAAGCTTTCTTT. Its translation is CASSFTQAIIEAFF.

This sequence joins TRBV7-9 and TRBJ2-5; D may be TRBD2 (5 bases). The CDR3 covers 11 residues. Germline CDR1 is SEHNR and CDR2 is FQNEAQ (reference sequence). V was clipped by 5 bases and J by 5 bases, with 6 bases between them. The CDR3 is CASSTGETQYF. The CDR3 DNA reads TGTGCCAGCAGCACGGGGGAGACCCAGTACTTC.

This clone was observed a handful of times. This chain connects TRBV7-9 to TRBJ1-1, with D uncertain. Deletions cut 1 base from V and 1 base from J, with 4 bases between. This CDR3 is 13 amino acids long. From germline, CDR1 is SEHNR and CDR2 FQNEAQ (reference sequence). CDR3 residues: CASSLVANTEAFF. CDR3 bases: TGTGCCAGCAGCTTAGTGGCGAACACTGAAGCTTTCTTT.

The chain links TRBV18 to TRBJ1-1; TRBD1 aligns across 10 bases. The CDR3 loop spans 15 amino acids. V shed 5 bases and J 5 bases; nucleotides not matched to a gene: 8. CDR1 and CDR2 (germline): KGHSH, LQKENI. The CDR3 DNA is TGTGCCAGCTCAGGGACAGGGGTTTTGAGGACTGAAGCTTTCTTT. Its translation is CASSGTGVLRTEAFF.

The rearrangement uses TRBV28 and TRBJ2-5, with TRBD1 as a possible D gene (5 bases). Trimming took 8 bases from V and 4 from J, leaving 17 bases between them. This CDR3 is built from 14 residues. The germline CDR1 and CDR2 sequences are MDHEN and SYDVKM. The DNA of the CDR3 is TGTGCCAGCCACCAACAGGAAGGGGCAGAGACCCAGTACTTC. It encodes CASHQQEGAETQYF.

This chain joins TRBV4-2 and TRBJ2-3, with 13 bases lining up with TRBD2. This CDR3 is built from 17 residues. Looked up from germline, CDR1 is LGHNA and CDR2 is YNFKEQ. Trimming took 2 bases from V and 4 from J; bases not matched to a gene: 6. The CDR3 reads CASSQQLAGGRADTQYF. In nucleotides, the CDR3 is TGTGCCAGCAGCCAACAACTAGCGGGGGGGAGGGCAGATACGCAGTATTTT.

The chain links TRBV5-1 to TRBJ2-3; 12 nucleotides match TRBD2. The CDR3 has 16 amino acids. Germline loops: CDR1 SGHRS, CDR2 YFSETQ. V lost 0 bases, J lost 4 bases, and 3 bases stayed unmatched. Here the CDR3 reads CASSLETSGGADTQYF. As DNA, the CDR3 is TGCGCCAGCAGCTTGGAGACTAGCGGGGGCGCAGATACGCAGTATTTT.

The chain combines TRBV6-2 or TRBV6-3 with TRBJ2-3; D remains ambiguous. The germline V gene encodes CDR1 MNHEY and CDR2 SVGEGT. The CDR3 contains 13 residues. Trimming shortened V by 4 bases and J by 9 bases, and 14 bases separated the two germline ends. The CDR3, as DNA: TGTGCCAGCAGTTCGTACAACGAGGAGACGCAGTATTTT. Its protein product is CASSSYNEETQYF.

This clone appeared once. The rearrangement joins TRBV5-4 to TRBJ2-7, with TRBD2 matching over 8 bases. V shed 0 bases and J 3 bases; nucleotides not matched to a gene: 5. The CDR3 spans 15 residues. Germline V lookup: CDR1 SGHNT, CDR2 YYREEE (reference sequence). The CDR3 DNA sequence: TGTGCCAGCAGCTTGGCCCGGGGGGGCCTCTACGAGCAGTACTTC. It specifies CASSLARGGLYEQYF.

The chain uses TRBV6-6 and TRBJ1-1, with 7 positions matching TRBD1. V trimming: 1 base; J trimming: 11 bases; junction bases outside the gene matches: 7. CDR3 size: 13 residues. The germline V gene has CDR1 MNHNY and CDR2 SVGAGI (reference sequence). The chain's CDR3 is CASSYLGQFRAFF. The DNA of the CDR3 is TGTGCCAGCAGTTACTTGGGACAGTTTCGGGCTTTCTTT.

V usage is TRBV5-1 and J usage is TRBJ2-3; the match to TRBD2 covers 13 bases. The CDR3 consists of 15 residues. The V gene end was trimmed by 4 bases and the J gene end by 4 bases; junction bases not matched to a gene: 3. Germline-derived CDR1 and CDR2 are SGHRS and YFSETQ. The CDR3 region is CASSLTSGGPDTQYF. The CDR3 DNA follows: TGCGCCAGCAGCCTGACTAGCGGGGGGCCAGATACGCAGTATTTT. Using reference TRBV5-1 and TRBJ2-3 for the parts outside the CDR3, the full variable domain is KAGVTQTPRYLIKTRGQQVTLSCSPISGHRSVSWYQQTPGQGLQFLFEYFSETQRNKGNFPGRFSGRQFSNSRSEMNVSTLELGDSALYLCASSLTSGGPDTQYFGPGTRLTVL.

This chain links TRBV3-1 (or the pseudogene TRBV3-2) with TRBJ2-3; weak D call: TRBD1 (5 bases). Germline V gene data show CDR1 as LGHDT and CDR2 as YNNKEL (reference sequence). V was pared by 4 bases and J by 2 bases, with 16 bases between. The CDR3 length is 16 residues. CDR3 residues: CASSPQGELPTDTQYF. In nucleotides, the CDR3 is TGTGCCAGCAGCCCCCAAGGGGAACTACCCACAGATACGCAGTATTTT.

CDR3 amino acids: CASSQVAASTDTQYF. The CDR3, as DNA: TGTGCCAGCAGCCAAGTAGCGGCTAGCACAGATACGCAGTATTTT. This chain links TRBV3-1 (or the pseudogene TRBV3-2) with TRBJ2-3, with D possibly being TRBD2 (6 bases). V lost 1 base to trimming and J lost 0 bases, with 8 bases between them. Germline lookup yields CDR1 LGHDT and CDR2 YNNKEL (reference sequence). The length of the CDR3 is 15 residues.

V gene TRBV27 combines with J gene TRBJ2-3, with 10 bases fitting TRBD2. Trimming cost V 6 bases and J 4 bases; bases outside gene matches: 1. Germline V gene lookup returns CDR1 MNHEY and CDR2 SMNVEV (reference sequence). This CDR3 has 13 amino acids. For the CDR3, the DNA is TGTGCCAGCAGGCTAGCGGGAGCAGATACGCAGTATTTT. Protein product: CASRLAGADTQYF.